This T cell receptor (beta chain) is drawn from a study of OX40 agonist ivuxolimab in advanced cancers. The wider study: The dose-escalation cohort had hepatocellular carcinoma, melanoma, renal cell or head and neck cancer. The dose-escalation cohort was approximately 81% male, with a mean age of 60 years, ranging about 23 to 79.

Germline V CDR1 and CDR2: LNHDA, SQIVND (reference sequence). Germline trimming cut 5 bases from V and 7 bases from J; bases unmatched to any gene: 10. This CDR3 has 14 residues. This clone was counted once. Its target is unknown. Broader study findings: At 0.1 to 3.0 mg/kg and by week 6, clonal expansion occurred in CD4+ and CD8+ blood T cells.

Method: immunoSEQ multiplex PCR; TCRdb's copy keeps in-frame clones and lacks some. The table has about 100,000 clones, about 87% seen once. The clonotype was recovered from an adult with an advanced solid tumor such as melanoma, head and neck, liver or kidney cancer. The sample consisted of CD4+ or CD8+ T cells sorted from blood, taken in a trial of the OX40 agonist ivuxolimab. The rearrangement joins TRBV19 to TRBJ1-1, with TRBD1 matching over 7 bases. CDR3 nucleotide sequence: TGTGCCAGTAGTCCAAGCACAGGGGCAGGTGAAGCTTTCTTT. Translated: CASSPSTGAGEAFF. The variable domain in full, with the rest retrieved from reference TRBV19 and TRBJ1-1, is DGGITQSPKYLFRKEGQNVTLSCEQNLNHDAMYWYRQDPGQGLRLIYYSQIVNDFQKGDIAEGYSVSREKKESFPLTVTSAQKNPTAFYLCASSPSTGAGEAFFGQGTRLTVV.